This is a list of T cell receptor beta chains from one sample in a study of post-analysis software for immune sequencing data. TCRdb ran MiXCR on the PCR reads and lists one entry per CDR3 protein. Of approximately 440,000 distinct CDR3 sequences listed, 45% are singletons. Specimen: blood. These receptors were collected from a girl between 5 and 17 years old with multiple sclerosis. CDR3s include the opening cysteine and the closing phenylalanine or tryptophan. Fields, in order: D gene, V gene, J gene, CDR3 length, clone size, CDR3 DNA, CDR3 protein. A D gene is named only where the DNA matches it firmly. Not all rows give a size; the values are once, few, many and, for expanded clones, a class.

>.|TRBV6-5|TRBJ2-5|13|.
TGTGCCAGCAGTTACACACGAGGAGAGACCCAGTACTTC
CASSYTRGETQYF
>.|TRBV5-5|TRBJ2-4|15|.
TGTGCCAACAGCCCTCCCTCCGGACCGTCGGGCATTCAGTACTTC
CANSPPSGPSGIQYF
>TRBD1|TRBV10-3|TRBJ2-3|14|.
TGTGCCATCAGTGAAGACAGGGGCACAGATACGCAGTATTTT
CAISEDRGTDTQYF
>.|TRBV4-1|TRBJ1-1|15|.
TGCGCCAGCAGCCAAGTAGACGGGAGGAACACTGAAGCTTTCTTT
CASSQVDGRNTEAFF
>.|TRBV12-3/TRBV12-4|TRBJ1-1|13|.
TGTGCCAGCATCCCGGACAGCCCGATTGAAGCTTTCTTT
CASIPDSPIEAFF
>.|TRBV5-1|TRBJ2-5|15|.
TGCGCCAGCAGCTTGCACCGAACCCCATCGGAGACCCAGTACTTC
CASSLHRTPSETQYF
>TRBD1|TRBV20-1|TRBJ2-7|15|.
TGCAGTGCTAGCTCGACCGGGACAGGGGCCTACGAGCAGTACTTC
CSASSTGTGAYEQYF
>TRBD1|TRBV28|TRBJ1-2|15|.
TGTGCCAGCAGTTTATCCGGGACAGGGTGGCGGGGCTACACCTTC
CASSLSGTGWRGYTF
>.|TRBV7-3|TRBJ2-6|12|many
TGTGCCAGCAGCTTTGGGGCCAACGTCCTGACTTTC
CASSFGANVLTF
>TRBD1|TRBV20-1|TRBJ2-5|14|.
TGCAGTGTCGGGACAGGGGCAGCCCAAGAGACCCAGTACTTC
CSVGTGAAQETQYF
>.|TRBV27|TRBJ2-7|14|.
TGTGCCAGCAGTTTAGGTACCAGGACCTACGAGCAGTACTTC
CASSLGTRTYEQYF